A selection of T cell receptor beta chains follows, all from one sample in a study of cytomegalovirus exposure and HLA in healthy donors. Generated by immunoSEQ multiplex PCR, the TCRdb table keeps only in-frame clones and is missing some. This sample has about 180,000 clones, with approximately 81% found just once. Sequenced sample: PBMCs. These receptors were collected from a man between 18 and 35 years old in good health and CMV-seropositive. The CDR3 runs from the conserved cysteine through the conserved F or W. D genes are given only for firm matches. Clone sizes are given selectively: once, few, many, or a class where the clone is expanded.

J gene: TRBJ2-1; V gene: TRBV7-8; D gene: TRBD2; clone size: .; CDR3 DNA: TGTGCCAGCAGCGTTCCGGGACTAGCGGGAGTCGATGAGCAGTTCTTC; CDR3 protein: CASSVPGLAGVDEQFF
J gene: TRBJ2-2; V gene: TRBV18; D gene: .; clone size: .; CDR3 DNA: TGTGCCAGCTCACCACCGCGGAGGGTGGGAAACACCGGGGAGCTGTTTTTT; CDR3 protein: CASSPPRRVGNTGELFF
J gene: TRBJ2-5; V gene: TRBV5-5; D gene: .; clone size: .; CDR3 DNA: TGTGCCAGCAGTATGGAAGAGGGTTGGGAGACCCAGTACTTC; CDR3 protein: CASSMEEGWETQYF
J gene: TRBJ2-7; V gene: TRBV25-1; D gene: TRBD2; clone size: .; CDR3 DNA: TGTGCCAGCAGTGAGACAGGTGGACTAGCGGGAGCCCACGAGCAGTACTTC; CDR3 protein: CASSETGGLAGAHEQYF
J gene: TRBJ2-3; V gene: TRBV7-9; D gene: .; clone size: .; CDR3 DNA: TGTGCCAGCAGCTTGTCATGGGGCGGAGATACGCAGTATTTT; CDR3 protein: CASSLSWGGDTQYF
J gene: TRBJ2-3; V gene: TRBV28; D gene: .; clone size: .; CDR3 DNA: TGTGCCAGCAGCAAGGGGTCCAATCGGGCAGATACGCAGTATTTT; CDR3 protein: CASSKGSNRADTQYF
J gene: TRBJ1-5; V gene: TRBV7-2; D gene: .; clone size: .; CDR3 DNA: TGTGCCAGCAGCTTAGTTCTCGATCAGCCCCAGCATTTT; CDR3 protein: CASSLVLDQPQHF
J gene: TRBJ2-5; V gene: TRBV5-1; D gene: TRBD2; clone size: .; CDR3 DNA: TGCGCCAGCAGCTTGGCTAGCGGAGAAGAGACCCAGTACTTC; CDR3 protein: CASSLASGEETQYF
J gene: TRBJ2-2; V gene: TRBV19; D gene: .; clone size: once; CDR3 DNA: TGTGCCAGTAGTATGAGACAGGAAGTTATCACCGGGGAGCTGTTTTTT; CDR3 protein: CASSMRQEVITGELFF
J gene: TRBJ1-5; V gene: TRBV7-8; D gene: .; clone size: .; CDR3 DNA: TGTGCCAGCAGCCCTGACAGATGGGATCAGCCCCAGCATTTT; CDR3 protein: CASSPDRWDQPQHF
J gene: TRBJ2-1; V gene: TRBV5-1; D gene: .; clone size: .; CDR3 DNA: TGCGCCAGCAGCTTGGCCGACAACTACAATGAGCAGTTCTTC; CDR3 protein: CASSLADNYNEQFF
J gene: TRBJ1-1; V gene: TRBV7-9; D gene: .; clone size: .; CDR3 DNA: TGTGCCAGCAGCTCCGGGTCCTTGAACACTGAAGCTTTCTTT; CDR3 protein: CASSSGSLNTEAFF
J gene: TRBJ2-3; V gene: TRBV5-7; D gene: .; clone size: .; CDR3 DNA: TGTGCCAGCAGCTTGAGGGTCGACCCTCGGGAAGATACGCAGTATTTT; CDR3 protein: CASSLRVDPREDTQYF
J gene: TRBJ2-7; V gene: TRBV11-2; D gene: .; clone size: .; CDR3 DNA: TGTGCCAGCAGCCCTATAAGGCGATCCGGGAGCCCCTACGAGCAGTACTTC; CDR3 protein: CASSPIRRSGSPYEQYF
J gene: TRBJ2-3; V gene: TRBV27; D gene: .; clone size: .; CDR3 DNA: TGTGCCACCCTTTCCTTCGATACGCAGTATTTT; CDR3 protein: CATLSFDTQYF
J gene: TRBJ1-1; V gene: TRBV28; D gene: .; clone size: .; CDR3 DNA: TGTGCCAGCACCCCGGGGGGGAGGGCTGAAGCTTTCTTT; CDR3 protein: CASTPGGRAEAFF
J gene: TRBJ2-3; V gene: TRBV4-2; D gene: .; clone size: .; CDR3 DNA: TGTGCCAGCAGTGTAAGCGGTCCTAGCACAGATACGCAGTATTTT; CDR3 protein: CASSVSGPSTDTQYF
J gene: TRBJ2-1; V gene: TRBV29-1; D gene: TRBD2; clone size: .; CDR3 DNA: TGCAGCGTTAAGCGGGGGGGCCTGGATGAGCAGTTCTTC; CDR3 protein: CSVKRGGLDEQFF
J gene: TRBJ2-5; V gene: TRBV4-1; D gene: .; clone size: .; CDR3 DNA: TGCGCCAGCAGCCAAGAGTACAGTACGTACCAAGAGACCCAGTACTTC; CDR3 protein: CASSQEYSTYQETQYF
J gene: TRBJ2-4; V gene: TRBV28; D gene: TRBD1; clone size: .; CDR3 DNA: TGTGCCAGCAGTTCACAGGGGCGGTTGGCCAAAAACATTCAGTACTTC; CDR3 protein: CASSSQGRLAKNIQYF
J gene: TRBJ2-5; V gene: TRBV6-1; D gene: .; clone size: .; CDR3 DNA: TGTGCCAGCGCGCAGGGAGAGACCCAGTACTTC; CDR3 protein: CASAQGETQYF
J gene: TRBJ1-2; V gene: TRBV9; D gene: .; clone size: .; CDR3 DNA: TGTGCCAGCAGCGTAGATGCAACAGGTTCCTATGGCTACACCTTC; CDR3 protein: CASSVDATGSYGYTF
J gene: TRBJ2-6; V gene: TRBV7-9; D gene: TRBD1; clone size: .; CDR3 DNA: TGTGCCAGCAGCCAGGGGGCTGGGGCCAACGTCCTGACTTTC; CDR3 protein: CASSQGAGANVLTF
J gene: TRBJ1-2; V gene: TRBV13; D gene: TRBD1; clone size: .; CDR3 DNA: TGTGCCAGCAGCTTTGGACAGGGGGTAAAGGGCTACACCTTC; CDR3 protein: CASSFGQGVKGYTF
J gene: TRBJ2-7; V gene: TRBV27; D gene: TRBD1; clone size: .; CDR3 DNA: TGTGCCAGCAGTCTAATCGGGACAGGCCCCTACGAGCAGTACTTC; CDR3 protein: CASSLIGTGPYEQYF
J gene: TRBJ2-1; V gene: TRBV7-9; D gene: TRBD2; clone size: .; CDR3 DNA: TGTGCCAGCAGCCCCGCCGGGGGGAATGAGCAGTTCTTC; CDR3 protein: CASSPAGGNEQFF
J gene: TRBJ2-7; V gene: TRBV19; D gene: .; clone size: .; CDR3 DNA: TGTGCCAGTAGTAGCGGGCCGACCTACGAGCAGTACTTC; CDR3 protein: CASSSGPTYEQYF
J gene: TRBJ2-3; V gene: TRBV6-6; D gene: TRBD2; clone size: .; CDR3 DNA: TGTGCCAGCAGAATAATAGCGGGGGAGAGCACAGATACGCAGTATTTT; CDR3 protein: CASRIIAGESTDTQYF
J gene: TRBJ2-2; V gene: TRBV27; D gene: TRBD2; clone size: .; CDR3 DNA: TGTGCCAGCAGGACTCTAGCGGGAGGTGTCCCCGGGGAGCTGTTTTTT; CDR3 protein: CASRTLAGGVPGELFF
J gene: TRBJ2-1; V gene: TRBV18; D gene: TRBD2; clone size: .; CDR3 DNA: TGTGCCAGCTCACCGTGGGCTAGCGGTAACTCCTACAATGAGCAGTTCTTC; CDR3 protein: CASSPWASGNSYNEQFF
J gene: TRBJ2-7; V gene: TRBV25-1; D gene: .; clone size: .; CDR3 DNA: TGTGCCAGCAGTGAAGGCAGCTCCTACGAGCAGTACTTC; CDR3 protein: CASSEGSSYEQYF
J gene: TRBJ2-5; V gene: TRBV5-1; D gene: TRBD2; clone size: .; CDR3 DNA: TGCGCCAGCAGCTTGGCGGGGGGTACCCAAGAGACCCAGTACTTC; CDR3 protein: CASSLAGGTQETQYF
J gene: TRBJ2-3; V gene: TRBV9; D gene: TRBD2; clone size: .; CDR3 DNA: TGTGCCAGCAGCGCCGGACTAGCGGGGGGTCAAATAGATACGCAGTATTTT; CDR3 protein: CASSAGLAGGQIDTQYF
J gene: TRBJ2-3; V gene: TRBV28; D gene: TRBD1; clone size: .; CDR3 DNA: TGTGCCAGCAGTTTACTGACAGGGGGCACAGATACGCAGTATTTT; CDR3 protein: CASSLLTGGTDTQYF
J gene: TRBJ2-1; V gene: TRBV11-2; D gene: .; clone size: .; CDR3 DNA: TGTGCCAGCAGCCGAGCCCCTGCGGTCTCCTACAATGAGCAGTTCTTC; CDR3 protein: CASSRAPAVSYNEQFF
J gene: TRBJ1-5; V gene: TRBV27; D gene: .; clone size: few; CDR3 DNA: TGTGCCAGCAGTCCGTCGAGCAATCAGCCCCAGCATTTT; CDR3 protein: CASSPSSNQPQHF
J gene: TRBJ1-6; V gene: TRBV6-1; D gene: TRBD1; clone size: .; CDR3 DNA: TGTGCCAGCAGTCCCGGGACAGGGTTTAATTCACCCCTCCACTTT; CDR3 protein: CASSPGTGFNSPLHF
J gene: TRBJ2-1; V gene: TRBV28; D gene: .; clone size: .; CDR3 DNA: TGTGCCAGCAGCCGGGACTCCTCAGGGGGTGAGCAGTTCTTC; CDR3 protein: CASSRDSSGGEQFF
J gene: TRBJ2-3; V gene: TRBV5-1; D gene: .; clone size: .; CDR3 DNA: TGCGCCAGCAGCCTGAACAGGGGCACAGATACGCAGTATTTT; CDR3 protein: CASSLNRGTDTQYF
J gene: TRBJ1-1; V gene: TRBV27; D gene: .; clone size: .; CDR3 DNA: TGTGCCGTCCAGAACAGGGAGAACACTGAAGCTTTCTTT; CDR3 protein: CAVQNRENTEAFF
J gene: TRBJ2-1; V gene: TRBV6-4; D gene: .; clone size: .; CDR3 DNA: TGTGCCAGCAGTGACTCCTTAGCGATCAGCTCCTACAATGAGCAGTTCTTC; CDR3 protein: CASSDSLAISSYNEQFF
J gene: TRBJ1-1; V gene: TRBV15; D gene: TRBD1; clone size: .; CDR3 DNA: TGTGCCACCAGCAGAGATTCAGGACAGGCGGGGACTGAAGCTTTCTTT; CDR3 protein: CATSRDSGQAGTEAFF
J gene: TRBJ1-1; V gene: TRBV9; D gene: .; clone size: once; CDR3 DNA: TGTGCCAGCAGCGACAGGGTGAACACTGAAGCTTTCTTT; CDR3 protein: CASSDRVNTEAFF
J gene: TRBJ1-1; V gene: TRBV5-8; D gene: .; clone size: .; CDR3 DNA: TGTGCCAGCAGCGGGGGACAACTGAACACTGAAGCTTTCTTT; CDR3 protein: CASSGGQLNTEAFF
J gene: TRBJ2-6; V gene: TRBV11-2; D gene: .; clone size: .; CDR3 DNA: .; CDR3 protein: CASSQTGVPGANVLTF
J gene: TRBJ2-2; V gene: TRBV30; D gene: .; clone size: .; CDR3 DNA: TGTGCCTGGAGTATCAAGCCCGGGGAGCTGTTTTTT; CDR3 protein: CAWSIKPGELFF
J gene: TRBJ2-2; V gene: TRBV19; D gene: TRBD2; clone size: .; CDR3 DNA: TGTGCCAGTAGTAACGGGAGGCGCTGGGAGCTGTTTTTT; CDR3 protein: CASSNGRRWELFF
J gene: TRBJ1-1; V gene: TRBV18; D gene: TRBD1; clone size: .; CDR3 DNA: TGTGCCAGCTCTCGGACAGGGGGCACTGAAGCTTTCTTT; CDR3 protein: CASSRTGGTEAFF
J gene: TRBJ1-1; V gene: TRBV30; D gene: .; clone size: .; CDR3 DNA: TGTGCCTGGACTATCAAATCCAGGGTGAACACTGAAGCTTTCTTT; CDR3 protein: CAWTIKSRVNTEAFF
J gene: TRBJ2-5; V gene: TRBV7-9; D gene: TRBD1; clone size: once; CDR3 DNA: TGTGCCAGCAGCCTAGGACAGGCCCAAGAGACCCAGTACTTC; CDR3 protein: CASSLGQAQETQYF
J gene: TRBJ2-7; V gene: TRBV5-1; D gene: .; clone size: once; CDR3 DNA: TGCGCCAGCAGCTTTGAACAGGGAAGGGAGCAGTACTTC; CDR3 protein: CASSFEQGREQYF